These 20 T cell receptor beta chains were all obtained from the same sample, sequenced in a study of T-cell reconstitution after alpha-beta-depleted transplantation in children. Unique molecular identifiers were incorporated when the TCRbeta library was constructed. TCRdb re-called the PCR reads through MiXCR, storing one row per CDR3 protein. The sample has about a million distinct CDR3 sequences; roughly 29% are singletons. The input for sequencing was PBMCs, mostly from graft donor cells, taken 360 days after TCRalphabeta/CD19-depleted stem cell transplant. The receptors were sampled from a boy under three years old who had a stem cell transplant for SCID, so the T cells may come from the graft donor.

This clonotype was observed a few times. The CDR3 DNA follows: TGCGCCAGCAGCCAAGAAAGGCAAGCGGTGGGGGTCTACGAGCAGTACTTC. Protein: CASSQERQAVGVYEQYF. The rearrangement uses TRBV4-3 and TRBJ2-7, with D perhaps assigned TRBD1 or TRBD2 (5 bases each). The germline CDR1 and CDR2 sequences are LGHNA and YSLEER. The CDR3 is 17 amino acids. Trimming shortened V by 0 bases and J by 3 bases, and 18 bases separated the two germline ends.

The chain couples TRBV20-1 to TRBJ2-5; D unclear. The CDR3 extends over 18 amino acids. Trimming left V 3 bases short and J 0 bases short, with 23 bases between. CDR1 is DFQATT, CDR2 SNEGSKA, per germline (reference sequence). The CDR3 sequence is CSASDGFSRDRYQETQYF. The CDR3 coding sequence is TGCAGTGCTAGTGATGGGTTTTCCAGAGATCGATACCAAGAGACCCAGTACTTC.

This clonotype was observed a handful of times. This rearrangement joins TRBV29-1 to TRBJ2-5; 13 bases fit TRBD2. V dropped 4 bases and J dropped 2; count of bases not matched to a gene: 4. CDR1 is SQVTM, CDR2 ANQGSEA, per germline. The CDR3 covers 15 residues. The DNA of the CDR3 is TGCAGCGTTGGGGGGGGACTAGCGGGGCAAGAGACCCAGTACTTC. It is translated as CSVGGGLAGQETQYF.

There are many counts of this clonotype. The chain couples TRBV5-1 to TRBJ1-1; D possibly corresponds to TRBD1 (6 bases). The CDR3 has 14 amino acids. V shed 4 bases and J shed 5 bases, with 15 bases lying between them. From germline, CDR1 is SGHRS and CDR2 YFSETQ. CDR3 nucleotide sequence: TGCGCCAGCAGCCTACCAGGGGAGAGGACTGAAGCTTTCTTT. Protein product: CASSLPGERTEAFF.

At least ten counts were recorded for this clonotype. The chain combines TRBV12-3 or TRBV12-4 with TRBJ2-5, with D possibly TRBD2 on 6 matching bases. The CDR3 loop spans 14 amino acids. V gave up 6 bases and J gave up 4 bases, with 15 bases separating them. CDR3 sequence: CASSPGGGRETQYF. In DNA, the CDR3 is TGTGCCAGCAGCCCCGGGGGTGGGAGAGAGACCCAGTACTTC.

This clonotype occurred a few times. This chain joins TRBV20-1 and TRBJ2-7; maybe TRBD1 (6 bases). The V and J ends lost 0 bases and 4 bases respectively, with 10 bases between them. Germline CDR1 and CDR2: DFQATT and SNEGSKA (reference sequence). CDR3 size: 13 residues. CDR3 DNA sequence: TGCAGTGCTAGAGAGCAGGGGCATTACGAGCAGTACTTC. This translates into CSAREQGHYEQYF.

The chain recombines TRBV20-1 with TRBJ2-3; 9 nucleotides match TRBD1. The CDR3 loop spans 15 amino acids. Per the germline V gene, CDR1 is DFQATT and CDR2 is SNEGSKA (reference sequence). V lost 5 bases to trimming and J lost 2 bases; unmatched junction nucleotides: 8. Here the CDR3 DNA reads TGCAGTGCTGGGGCGGGGACAGGGATCACAGATACGCAGTATTTT. It specifies CSAGAGTGITDTQYF.

The rearrangement joins TRBV5-6 to TRBJ2-2; 7 bases match TRBD1. This CDR3 region has 15 residues. The germline V gene encodes CDR1 SGHDT and CDR2 YYEEEE. The junction had 10 bases not matched to a gene; V was cut back by 2 bases and J by 9 bases. The CDR3 bases are TGTGCCAGCAGCTTCCGGGACAGCGGTACGAGGGAGCTGTTTTTT. It is translated as CASSFRDSGTRELFF.

The J gene is TRBJ2-5, the V gene TRBV3-1, with TRBD1 matching 10 bases. The trim removed 2 bases at V and 4 bases at J, leaving 7 bases unmatched. Germline V gives CDR1 LGHDT, CDR2 YNNKEL (reference sequence). This CDR3 has 16 residues. In DNA, the CDR3 is TGTGCCAGCAGCCAAAGGGGACAGGGGCGTGGAGAGACCCAGTACTTC. Translating it yields CASSQRGQGRGETQYF.

The V and J genes are TRBV28 and TRBJ2-7; TRBD2 agrees at 10 bases. The CDR3 is 15 amino acids. With 4 bases clipped from V and 7 bases from J, the junction kept 10 bases outside the gene matches. Germline V gene lookup returns CDR1 MDHEN and CDR2 SYDVKM. CDR3 sequence: CASSSGTSALGEQYF. CDR3 bases: TGTGCCAGCAGTTCTGGGACTAGCGCGCTCGGGGAGCAGTACTTC.

The V and J genes are TRBV9 and TRBJ1-4; 9 bases fit TRBD1. V was clipped by 4 bases and J by 7 bases; unmatched bases: 8. The CDR3 extends over 15 amino acids. CDR1 and CDR2 from the germline V gene are SGDLS and YYNGEE. The CDR3 here is CASSRGQGEVEKLFF. CDR3 bases: TGTGCCAGCAGCAGGGGACAGGGAGAGGTTGAAAAACTGTTTTTT.

The chain recombines TRBV20-1 with TRBJ1-1; 8 nucleotides agree with TRBD1. Germline V gives CDR1 DFQATT, CDR2 SNEGSKA (reference sequence). Trimming at V came to 4 bases and at J to 5 bases, leaving 9 bases not matched to a gene. This CDR3 has 14 amino acids. The chain's CDR3 is CSAKSDRVRTEAFF. The CDR3 bases are TGCAGTGCTAAATCGGACAGGGTGAGGACTGAAGCTTTCTTT.

The V call is TRBV25-1, the J call TRBJ1-1; 7 bases fit TRBD1. The CDR3 loop spans 14 amino acids. The J segment lost 3 bases and the V segment lost 5 bases, leaving 6 bases of the junction unmatched. In germline, CDR1 is MGHDK, CDR2 SYGVNS. The CDR3 DNA follows: TGTGCCAGCAGTTATACAGGGGTTGACACTGAAGCTTTCTTT. This gives the protein CASSYTGVDTEAFF.

The rearrangement uses TRBV5-1 and TRBJ2-3; TRBD1 is a possible D gene (5 bases). Trimming shortened V by 4 bases and J by 2 bases, and 14 bases separated the two germline ends. Looked up from germline, CDR1 is SGHRS and CDR2 is YFSETQ. The CDR3 covers 15 residues. CDR3 residues: CASSQQGLITDTQYF. CDR3 DNA sequence: TGCGCCAGCAGCCAGCAGGGTTTAATCACAGATACGCAGTATTTT.

This clonotype has only a few counts. The CDR3 here is CSASLRGYLEETQYF. In nucleotides, the CDR3 is TGCAGTGCTAGTTTGCGGGGTTATTTGGAAGAGACCCAGTACTTC. This chain links TRBV20-1 with TRBJ2-5; a weak D match, TRBD2 (6 bases). The germline gives CDR1 DFQATT, CDR2 SNEGSKA (reference sequence). With 3 bases removed from V and 3 bases from J, the gap between germline ends came to 17 bases. This CDR3 has 15 amino acids.

This clonotype has more than one count but fewer than ten. In DNA, the CDR3 is TGTGCCAGCACCCCGGGCGGGGAAGGACAGCCCCAGCATTTT. Its protein product is CASTPGGEGQPQHF. The chain joins TRBV12-3 or TRBV12-4 to TRBJ1-5; D uncertain. The CDR3 covers 14 residues. Trimming cost V 7 bases and J 7 bases, with 17 bases left between them.

This clonotype has only a few counts. The chain recombines TRBV6-2 or TRBV6-3 with TRBJ2-1; 8 nucleotides match TRBD2. V was pared by 7 bases and J by 8 bases, with 16 bases of the junction left unmatched. This CDR3 is 16 amino acids long. CDR1 and CDR2 from the germline V gene are MNHEY and SVGEGT. The CDR3 region has the DNA TGTGCCAGCACGACTGGAAAGCGGGGGAACAGCGATGAGCAGTTCTTC. Its protein is CASTTGKRGNSDEQFF.

The V gene is TRBV7-2, the J gene TRBJ2-3, with TRBD2 matching 8 bases. Germline loops: CDR1 SGHTA, CDR2 FQGNSA. V shed 2 bases, J shed 5 bases, and the junction held 9 bases outside the gene matches. This CDR3 spans 16 amino acids. The CDR3 is CASSLRGGGLGDTQYF. In DNA, the CDR3 is TGTGCCAGCAGCTTAAGGGGCGGGGGGTTGGGAGATACGCAGTATTTT.

CDR3 amino acids: CSAIEVRGAGYNEQFF. CDR3 bases: TGCAGTGCTATTGAGGTCCGGGGGGCTGGATACAATGAGCAGTTCTTC. The V gene is TRBV20-1, the J gene TRBJ2-1; D may be TRBD2 (7 bases). Between the trimmed V and J ends, which lost 4 bases and 4 bases, there was a span of 20 bases. The CDR3 covers 16 residues. Germline V gene lookup returns CDR1 DFQATT and CDR2 SNEGSKA (reference sequence).

V is TRBV6-2 or TRBV6-3 and J is TRBJ1-1; D gene unclear. The germline CDR1 and CDR2 sequences are MNHEY and SVGEGT. The CDR3 is 15 residues long. Trimming removed 2 bases at V and 2 bases at J, with 12 bases between. The CDR3 is CASSYHGPSNTEAFF. The CDR3 nucleotides read TGTGCCAGCAGTTACCATGGACCGTCAAACACTGAAGCTTTCTTT.